Sequencing of this T cell receptor (beta chain) was carried out in a study of response to subunit inactivated influenza vaccine (dated by TCRdb to between 2017 and 2018). With regard to the full study: To follow how T cells responded to a trivalent subunit inactivated influenza vaccine, the researchers relied on deep quantitative profiling of the T cell receptor repertoire. The paper as a whole reports these results and caveats: The authors proposed that each seasonal influenza vaccination may bring in only a limited number of new T cells.

The library came from RT-PCR. Sequencing used an Illumina HiSeq 2500. Clones were called with MiXCR by TCRdb after fastp trimmed the public reads at Q25, and only in-frame beta chains were retained. CDR3 protein sequences are deduplicated, and each keeps its most common genes and DNA. For this sample there are 150,000 to 200,000 distinct CDR3 sequences; approximately 10% appear just once. The ten largest clonotypes hold over 10% of the sample. A remark on this clonotype: The clone's antigen remains unknown. No much larger clone is present one base from it, and per-base qualities are unavailable.

The time point tag for this specimen amounts to: around 42 days after influenza vaccine administration. A distance of 14 bases separates the germline ends of V and J, which lose 6 bases and 2 bases respectively. The CDR3 goes from the cysteine to the phenylalanine over 14 residues. Left in the record is the CDR3 DNA by itself, 42 bases read in frame from the first base. The germline V gene provides CDR1 SNHLY and CDR2 FYNNEI. The rearranged segments are TRBV2 and TRBJ2-7; 6 matching bases give a weak D call of TRBD2. This receptor was obtained from a man aged 50 to 60 who received an inactivated influenza vaccine. Donor details come from another sample of the same person, matched by shared clones. The sequenced sample was non-naive T cells sorted from PBMCs, obtained roughly 48 days after vaccination. The intended sense of this specimen's cell subset or site label: memory T cell fraction. The nucleotide sequence is given as TGTGCCAGCAGCAAGGGACTCTACCCCTACGAGCAGTACTTC. Its translation reads: CASSKGLYPYEQYF. Joined to the reference TRBV2 and TRBJ2-7 proteins, this CDR3 gives the full variable domain: EPEVTQTPSHQVTQMGQEVILRCVPISNHLYFYWYRQILGQKVEFLVSFYNNEISEKSEIFDDQFSVERPDGSNFTLKIRSTKLEDSAMYFCASSKGLYPYEQYFGPGTRLTVT.